Included here is one T cell receptor (beta chain) sequence, with context. The antigen is undetermined. This sample was included in a study of T cell responses to AZD1222 COVID-19 vaccine. Study results and caveats: Regions 160-218 and 743-854 held dominance among vaccine-associated CD4 TCRs, which spanned spike. Elevations in Spike-specific TCR breadth and depth followed administration of two AZD1222 doses.

Germline CDR1 is SGHTA and CDR2 is FQGNSA. The CDR3 runs to 15 residues. The ends lost 5 bases at V and 1 base at J; junction bases unmatched: 4. The method was immunoSEQ multiplex PCR; TCRdb's version includes in-frame clones alone and lacks a portion of them. Here the sample spans about 61,000 clones, 65% to 85% being singletons. This receptor was taken from an adult who received the AZD1222 COVID-19 vaccine. The gene calls are TRBV7-2 and TRBJ1-2; TRBD1 agrees at 10 bases. The sample here was peripheral blood, taken 28 days after the second AZD1222 dose. As DNA, the CDR3 is TGTGCCAGCAGCCGGGACAGGGGCGTTAACTATGGCTACACCTTC. Protein product: CASSRDRGVNYGYTF. The variable domain in full, completed from reference TRBV7-2 and TRBJ1-2, reads GAGVSQSPSNKVTEKGKDVELRCDPISGHTALYWYRQSLGQGLEFLIYFQGNSAPDKSGLPSDRFSAERTGGSVSTLTIQRTQQEDSAVYLCASSRDRGVNYGYTFGSGTRLTVV.